This entry features one T cell receptor (beta chain) sequence. The data derive from a study of blood T cell repertoires in COVID-19. For the study at large: Spain, Italy and the United States supplied samples that represented acute and convalescent COVID-19. Sample material is recorded as cDNA or gDNA derived from T cells, B-cell-depleted T cells, or PBMCs.

Per the authors' pipeline: Estimation of nucleated cell counts relied on the amplification of reference gene primers. The repertoire was sequenced with immunoSEQ multiplex PCR; TCRdb's copy has only in-frame clones and lacks some. The V and J calls and the clone size are those of that table, but D and trimming were determined from the DNA. The sample has about 50,000 clones; roughly 86% are singletons. The V gene's germline CDR1 is SGHTA and CDR2 FQGNSA. The CDR3 loop spans 11 amino acids. V lost 3 bases and J 3 bases, leaving 3 bases between the germline ends. The sequence was obtained from an elderly man with active COVID-19. J is TRBJ2-7 and V is TRBV7-2; D is uncertain. Material for sequencing was peripheral blood. The CDR3 DNA is TGTGCCAGCAGCTTCAACTACGAGCAGTACTTC. It is translated as CASSFNYEQYF.